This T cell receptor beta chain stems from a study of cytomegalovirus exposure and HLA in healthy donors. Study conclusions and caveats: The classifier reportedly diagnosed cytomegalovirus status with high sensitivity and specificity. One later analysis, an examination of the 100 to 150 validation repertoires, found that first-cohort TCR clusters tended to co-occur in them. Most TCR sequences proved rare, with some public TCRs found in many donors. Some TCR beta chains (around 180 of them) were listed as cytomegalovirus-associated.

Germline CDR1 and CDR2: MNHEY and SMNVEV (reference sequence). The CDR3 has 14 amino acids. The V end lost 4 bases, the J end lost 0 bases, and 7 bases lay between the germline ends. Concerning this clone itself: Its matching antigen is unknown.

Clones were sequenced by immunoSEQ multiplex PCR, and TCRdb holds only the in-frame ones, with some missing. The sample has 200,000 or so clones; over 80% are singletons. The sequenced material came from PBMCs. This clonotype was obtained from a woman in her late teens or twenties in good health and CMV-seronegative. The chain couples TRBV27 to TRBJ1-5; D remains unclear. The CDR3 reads CASSSVYSNQPQHF. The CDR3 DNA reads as TGTGCCAGCAGTTCCGTATATAGCAATCAGCCCCAGCATTTT.